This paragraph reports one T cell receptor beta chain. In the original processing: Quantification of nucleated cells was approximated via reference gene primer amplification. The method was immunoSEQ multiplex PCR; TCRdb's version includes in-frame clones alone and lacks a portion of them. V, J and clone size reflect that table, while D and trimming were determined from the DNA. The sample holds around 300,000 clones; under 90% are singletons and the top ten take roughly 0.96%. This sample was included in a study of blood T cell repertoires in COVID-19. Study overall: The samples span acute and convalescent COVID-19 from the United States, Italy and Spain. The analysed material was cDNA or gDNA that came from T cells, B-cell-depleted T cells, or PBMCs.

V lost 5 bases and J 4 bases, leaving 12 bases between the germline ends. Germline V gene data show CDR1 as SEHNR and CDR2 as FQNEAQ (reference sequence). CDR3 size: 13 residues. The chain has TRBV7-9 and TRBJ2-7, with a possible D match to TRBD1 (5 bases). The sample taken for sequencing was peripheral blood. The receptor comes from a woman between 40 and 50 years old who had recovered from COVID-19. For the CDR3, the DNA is TGTGCCAGCAGCGCATTAGGGGCTTACGAGCAGTACTTC. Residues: CASSALGAYEQYF.